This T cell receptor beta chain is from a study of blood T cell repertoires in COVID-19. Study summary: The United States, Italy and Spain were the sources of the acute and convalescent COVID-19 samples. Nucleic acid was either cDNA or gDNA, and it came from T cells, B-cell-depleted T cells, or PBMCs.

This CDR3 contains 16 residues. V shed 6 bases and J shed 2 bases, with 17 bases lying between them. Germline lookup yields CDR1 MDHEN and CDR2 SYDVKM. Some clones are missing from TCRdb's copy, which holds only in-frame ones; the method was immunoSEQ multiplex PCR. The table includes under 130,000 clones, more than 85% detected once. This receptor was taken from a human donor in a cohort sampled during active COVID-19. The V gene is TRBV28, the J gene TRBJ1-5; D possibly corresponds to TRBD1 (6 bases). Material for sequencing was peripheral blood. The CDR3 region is CASRDIGRGGNQPQHF. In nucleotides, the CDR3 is TGTGCCAGCAGAGACATTGGCAGGGGTGGCAATCAGCCCCAGCATTTT.